Reported below is one TCR beta chain. Its target is not known. This record comes from a study of T cells expressing NK-cell markers. Study information: Sorted CD3+CD56-NKG2C+, CD3+CD56+NKG2C- and CD3+CD56+NKG2C+ T cells were the source of the TCR beta repertoires. General study points: Expanded NKG2C+ T cell clones had unclear HCMV specificity.

TCRdb reanalyzed the 5' RACE reads, giving one entry per CDR3 protein sequence and no DNA. The sample table includes about 390,000 distinct CDR3 sequences. The CDR3 extends over 12 amino acids. The source material was blood T cells: a sorted CD56 or NKG2C T cell subset, CD4+ or CD8+ T cells, or bulk PBMC T cells (not recorded which). V is TRBV12-3 or TRBV12-4 and J is TRBJ1-6; TCRdb names TRBD1, which stays unverified in the absence of DNA. The clonotype was recovered from a woman between 45 and 60 years old in good health. CDR3 sequence: CASQGFNSPLHF.